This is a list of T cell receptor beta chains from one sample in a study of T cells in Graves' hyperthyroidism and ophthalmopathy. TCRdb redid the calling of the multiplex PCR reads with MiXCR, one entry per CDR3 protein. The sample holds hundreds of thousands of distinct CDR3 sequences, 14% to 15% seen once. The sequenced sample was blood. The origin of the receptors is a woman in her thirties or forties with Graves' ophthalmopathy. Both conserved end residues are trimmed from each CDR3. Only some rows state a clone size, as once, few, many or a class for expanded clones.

CDR3aa: AWSWGGTNEQY; abundance: NA; j_gene: TRBJ2-7; v_gene: TRBV30
CDR3aa: ASSSGGPLSGNTIY; abundance: many; j_gene: TRBJ1-3; v_gene: TRBV28
CDR3aa: ASGDSPISGETQY; abundance: many; j_gene: TRBJ2-5; v_gene: TRBV7-9
CDR3aa: ASRPRTGTNYEQY; abundance: NA; j_gene: TRBJ2-7; v_gene: TRBV2
CDR3aa: ASSTEFKNIQY; abundance: few; j_gene: TRBJ2-4; v_gene: TRBV5-1
CDR3aa: ASSISGRDQETQY; abundance: NA; j_gene: TRBJ2-5; v_gene: TRBV11-2
CDR3aa: SVEGGGAYNEQF; abundance: few; j_gene: TRBJ2-1; v_gene: TRBV29-1
CDR3aa: ATGRDRAFEQY; abundance: many; j_gene: TRBJ2-7; v_gene: TRBV15
CDR3aa: AWSVQGPNYGYT; abundance: NA; j_gene: TRBJ1-2; v_gene: TRBV30
CDR3aa: AWGTLTSNQPQH; abundance: NA; j_gene: TRBJ1-5; v_gene: TRBV30
CDR3aa: ASSLDGRAFYEQY; abundance: many; j_gene: TRBJ2-7; v_gene: TRBV11-3
CDR3aa: SAREVYQETQY; abundance: many; j_gene: TRBJ2-5; v_gene: TRBV20-1
CDR3aa: SASTGQSTYSNQPQH; abundance: many; j_gene: TRBJ1-5; v_gene: TRBV20-1
CDR3aa: ASRNRDRGPNEQY; abundance: many; j_gene: TRBJ2-7; v_gene: TRBV28
CDR3aa: ASGLAGGGQETQY; abundance: NA; j_gene: TRBJ2-5; v_gene: TRBV19
CDR3aa: ASREFKVYEQY; abundance: many; j_gene: TRBJ2-7; v_gene: TRBV6-1